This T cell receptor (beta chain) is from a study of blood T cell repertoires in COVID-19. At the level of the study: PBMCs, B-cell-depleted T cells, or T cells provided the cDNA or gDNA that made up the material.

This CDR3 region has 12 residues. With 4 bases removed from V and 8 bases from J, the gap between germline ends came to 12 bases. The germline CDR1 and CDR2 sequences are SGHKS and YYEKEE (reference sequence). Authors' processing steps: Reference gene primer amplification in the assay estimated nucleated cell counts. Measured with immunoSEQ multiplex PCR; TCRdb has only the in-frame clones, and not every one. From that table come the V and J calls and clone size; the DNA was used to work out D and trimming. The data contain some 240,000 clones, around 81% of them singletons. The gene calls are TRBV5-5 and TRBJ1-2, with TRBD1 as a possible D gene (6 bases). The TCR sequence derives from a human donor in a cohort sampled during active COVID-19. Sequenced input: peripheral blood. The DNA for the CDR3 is TGTGCCAGCAGCCCTGACAGGTTCGGCTACACCTTC. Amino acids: CASSPDRFGYTF.